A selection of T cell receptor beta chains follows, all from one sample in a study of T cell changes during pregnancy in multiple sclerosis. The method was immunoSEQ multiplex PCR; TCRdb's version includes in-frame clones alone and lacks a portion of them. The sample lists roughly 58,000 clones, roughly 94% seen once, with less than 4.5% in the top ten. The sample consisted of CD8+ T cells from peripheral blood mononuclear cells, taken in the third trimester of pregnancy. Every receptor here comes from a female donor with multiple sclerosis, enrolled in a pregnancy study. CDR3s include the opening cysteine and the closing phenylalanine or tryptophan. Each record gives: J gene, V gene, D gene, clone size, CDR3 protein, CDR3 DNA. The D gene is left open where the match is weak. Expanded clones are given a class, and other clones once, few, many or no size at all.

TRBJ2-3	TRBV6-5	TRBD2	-	CASSFPTSGRPYTQYF	TGTGCCAGCAGTTTTCCCACTAGCGGGAGGCCATATACGCAGTATTTT
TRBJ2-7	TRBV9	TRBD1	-	CASSVGQATYYEQYF	TGTGCCAGCAGCGTCGGACAGGCCACCTACTACGAGCAGTACTTC
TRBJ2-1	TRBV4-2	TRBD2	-	CASSQGYRTSGRLDEQFF	TGTGCCAGCAGCCAAGGATATAGGACTAGCGGGAGGTTGGATGAGCAGTTCTTC
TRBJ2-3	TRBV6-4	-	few	CASSDGATDTQYF	TGTGCCAGCAGTGACGGGGCAACAGATACGCAGTATTTT
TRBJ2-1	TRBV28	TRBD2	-	CASTPGLAGNEQFF	TGTGCCAGCACCCCGGGACTAGCGGGAAATGAGCAGTTCTTC
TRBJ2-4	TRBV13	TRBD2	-	CASSLGGTTKNIQYF	TGTGCCAGCAGCTTGGGGGGGACTACCAAAAACATTCAGTACTTC
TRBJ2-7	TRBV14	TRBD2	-	CASRPTGTNSYEQYF	TGTGCCAGCAGACCGACCGGGACTAACTCCTACGAGCAGTACTTC
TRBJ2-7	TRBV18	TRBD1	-	CASSPDREIRYEQYF	TGTGCCAGCTCACCAGACAGGGAAATACGTTACGAGCAGTACTTC
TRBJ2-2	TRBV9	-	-	CASSVKGLPPTGELFF	TGTGCCAGCAGCGTAAAGGGACTCCCCCCAACCGGGGAGCTGTTTTTT
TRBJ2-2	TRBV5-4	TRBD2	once	CASDGTSGNTGELFF	TGTGCCAGCGACGGGACTAGCGGCAACACCGGGGAGCTGTTTTTT
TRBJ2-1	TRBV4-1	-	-	CASSQGLLRGYDEQFF	TGCGCCAGCAGCCAAGGCCTTCTGAGGGGGTACGATGAGCAGTTCTTC
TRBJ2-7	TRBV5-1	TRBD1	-	CASSFVGGLDEQYF	TGCGCCAGCAGTTTCGTAGGGGGCTTAGACGAGCAGTACTTC
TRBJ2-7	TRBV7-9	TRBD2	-	CASATSGKAYEQYF	TGTGCCAGCGCGACTAGCGGCAAAGCCTACGAGCAGTACTTC
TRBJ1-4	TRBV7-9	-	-	CASSLATGVNEKLFF	TGTGCCAGCAGCTTAGCGACCGGGGTAAATGAAAAACTGTTTTTT
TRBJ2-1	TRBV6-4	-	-	CATSQGYEQFF	TGTGCCACCTCTCAGGGGTATGAGCAGTTCTTC
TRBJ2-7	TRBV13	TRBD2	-	CASSQYHLGLAGVEQYF	TGTGCCAGCAGCCAGTACCATCTGGGACTAGCGGGAGTCGAGCAGTACTTC
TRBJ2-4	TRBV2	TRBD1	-	CASSDQGQTGNIQYF	TGTGCCAGCAGTGATCAGGGACAGACAGGAAACATTCAGTACTTC
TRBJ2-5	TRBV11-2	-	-	CASSDTNQETQYF	TGTGCCAGCAGCGACACAAATCAAGAGACCCAGTACTTC
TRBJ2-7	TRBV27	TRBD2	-	CASSRTLAGGPGEQYF	TGTGCCAGCAGTCGCACACTAGCGGGAGGGCCGGGTGAGCAGTACTTC
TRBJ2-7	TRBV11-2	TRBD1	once	CASSQTGTGFYEQYF	TGTGCCAGCAGCCAAACCGGGACAGGGTTCTACGAGCAGTACTTC
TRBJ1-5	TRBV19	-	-	CASSITQGAEPQHF	TGTGCCAGTAGTATAACACAGGGAGCGGAGCCCCAGCATTTT
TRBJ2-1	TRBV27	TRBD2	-	CASSFGTKLEYNEQFF	TGTGCCAGCAGTTTTGGGACTAAGTTGGAGTACAATGAGCAGTTCTTC
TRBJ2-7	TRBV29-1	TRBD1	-	CSVKTGNSYEQYF	TGCAGCGTCAAGACAGGGAACTCCTACGAGCAGTACTTC
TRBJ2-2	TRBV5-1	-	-	CASSLAVGDGAGELFF	TGCGCCAGCAGCTTGGCAGTGGGCGACGGCGCCGGGGAGCTGTTTTTT
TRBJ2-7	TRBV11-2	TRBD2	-	CASSTRLAGEPEQYF	TGTGCCAGCAGCACCCGACTAGCGGGAGAACCCGAGCAGTACTTC
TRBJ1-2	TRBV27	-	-	CASSLSSSTQPYGYTF	TGTGCCAGCAGTTTATCAAGTAGCACACAACCTTATGGCTACACCTTC
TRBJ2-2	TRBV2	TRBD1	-	CASRDTGTGRTGELFF	TGTGCCAGCAGGGACACCGGGACAGGGCGAACCGGGGAGCTGTTTTTT
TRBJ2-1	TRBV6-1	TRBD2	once	CASSELERELPEEQFF	TGTGCCAGCAGTGAATTGGAGCGGGAGCTTCCTGAGGAGCAGTTCTTC
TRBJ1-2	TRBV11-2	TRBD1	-	CASSLVPGQGASLYGYTF	TGTGCCAGCAGCTTAGTACCGGGACAGGGGGCGTCCCTCTATGGCTACACCTTC
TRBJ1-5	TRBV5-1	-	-	CASSLGGQGNQPQHF	TGCGCCAGCAGCTTGGGGGGGCAGGGCAATCAGCCCCAGCATTTT
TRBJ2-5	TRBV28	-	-	CASTDERVWEETQYF	TGTGCCAGCACCGACGAAAGGGTGTGGGAGGAGACCCAGTACTTC
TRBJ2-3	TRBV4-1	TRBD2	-	CASSPKLAGGRTDTQYF	TGCGCCAGCAGCCCGAAACTAGCGGGAGGCCGCACAGATACGCAGTATTTT
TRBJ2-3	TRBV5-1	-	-	CASSLVDPTDTQYF	TGCGCCAGCAGCTTGGTAGATCCTACAGATACGCAGTATTTT
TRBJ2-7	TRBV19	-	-	CASSIQDSYEQYF	TGTGCCAGTAGTATTCAGGACAGCTACGAGCAGTACTTC
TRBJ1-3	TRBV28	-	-	CASSLLPRGSGNGNTIYF	TGTGCCAGCAGTTTACTCCCCCGGGGTAGCGGAAATGGAAACACCATATATTTT
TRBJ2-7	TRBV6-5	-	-	CASSFGSSYEQYF	TGTGCCAGCAGTTTCGGGAGTTCCTACGAGCAGTACTTC
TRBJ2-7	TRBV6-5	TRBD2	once	CASSYSTSGYEQYF	TGTGCCAGCAGTTATTCGACTAGCGGCTACGAGCAGTACTTC
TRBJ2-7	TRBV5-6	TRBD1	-	CASSFGTGVAEQYF	TGTGCCAGCAGCTTCGGGACAGGGGTTGCCGAGCAGTACTTC
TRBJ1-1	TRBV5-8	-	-	CASNSYTGEAFF	TGTGCCAGCAACTCCTACACGGGTGAAGCTTTCTTT
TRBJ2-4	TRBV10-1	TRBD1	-	CASSESGWTGGTKNIQYF	TGCGCCAGCAGTGAGTCGGGGTGGACAGGGGGAACCAAAAACATTCAGTACTTC
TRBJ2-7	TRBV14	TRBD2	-	CASSQVLAGVYEQYF	TGTGCCAGCAGCCAAGTCCTAGCGGGAGTGTACGAGCAGTACTTC
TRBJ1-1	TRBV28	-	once	CASRRIETAGLTEAFF	TGTGCCAGCAGGAGGATCGAGACGGCTGGGTTAACTGAAGCTTTCTTT
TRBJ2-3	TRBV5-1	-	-	CASGWGHTDTQYF	TGCGCCAGCGGGTGGGGCCACACAGATACGCAGTATTTT
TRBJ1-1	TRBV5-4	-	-	CASSLERSNTEAFF	TGTGCCAGCAGCTTGGAGAGGTCCAACACTGAAGCTTTCTTT
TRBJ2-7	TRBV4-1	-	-	CASSQRGSSYEQYF	TGCGCCAGCAGTCAACGGGGGAGCTCCTACGAGCAGTACTTC
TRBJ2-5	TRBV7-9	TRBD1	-	CASSFRTGGGGETQYF	TGTGCCAGCAGCTTTCGGACAGGGGGAGGGGGAGAGACCCAGTACTTC
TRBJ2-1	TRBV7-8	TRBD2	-	CASSLGLKSSYNEQFF	TGTGCCAGCAGCTTGGGACTAAAGAGCTCCTACAATGAGCAGTTCTTC
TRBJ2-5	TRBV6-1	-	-	CASRGPLDSETQYF	TGTGCCAGCAGAGGCCCACTAGATTCGGAGACCCAGTACTTC
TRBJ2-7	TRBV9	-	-	CASTGVHVGGDEQYF	TGTGCCAGCACTGGTGTTCACGTAGGGGGGGACGAGCAGTACTTC
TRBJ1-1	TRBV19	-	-	CASSIWDTNTEAFF	TGTGCCAGTAGTATTTGGGACACGAACACTGAAGCTTTCTTT
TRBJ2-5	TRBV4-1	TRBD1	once	CASSHNRGQETQYF	TGCGCCAGCAGCCACAACAGGGGGCAAGAGACCCAGTACTTC
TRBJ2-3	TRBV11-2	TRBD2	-	CASNIGLAGGPGTQYF	TGTGCCAGCAACATAGGACTAGCGGGAGGGCCAGGTACGCAGTATTTT
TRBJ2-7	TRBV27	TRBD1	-	CASRTGTASSYEQYF	TGTGCCAGCAGAACCGGGACAGCGTCATCCTACGAGCAGTACTTC
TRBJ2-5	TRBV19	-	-	CASSQREETQYF	TGTGCCAGTAGTCAAAGAGAAGAGACCCAGTACTTC
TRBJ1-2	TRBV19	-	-	CASSPGRLYGYTF	TGTGCCAGTAGCCCAGGGCGCCTCTATGGCTACACCTTC
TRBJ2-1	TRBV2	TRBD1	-	CASSGPRDRVNEQFF	TGTGCCAGCAGCGGTCCCCGGGACAGGGTTAATGAGCAGTTCTTC
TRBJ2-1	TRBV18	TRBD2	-	CASSRYAAGGNEQFF	TGTGCCAGCTCACGCTACGCGGCGGGAGGCAATGAGCAGTTCTTC
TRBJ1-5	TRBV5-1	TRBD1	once	CASSLGGQPNQPQHF	TGCGCCAGCAGCTTGGGGGGACAGCCCAATCAGCCCCAGCATTTT
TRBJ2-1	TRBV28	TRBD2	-	CASTPDSLAGAPYNEQFF	TGTGCCAGCACCCCGGACTCGCTGGCGGGAGCACCCTACAATGAGCAGTTCTTC